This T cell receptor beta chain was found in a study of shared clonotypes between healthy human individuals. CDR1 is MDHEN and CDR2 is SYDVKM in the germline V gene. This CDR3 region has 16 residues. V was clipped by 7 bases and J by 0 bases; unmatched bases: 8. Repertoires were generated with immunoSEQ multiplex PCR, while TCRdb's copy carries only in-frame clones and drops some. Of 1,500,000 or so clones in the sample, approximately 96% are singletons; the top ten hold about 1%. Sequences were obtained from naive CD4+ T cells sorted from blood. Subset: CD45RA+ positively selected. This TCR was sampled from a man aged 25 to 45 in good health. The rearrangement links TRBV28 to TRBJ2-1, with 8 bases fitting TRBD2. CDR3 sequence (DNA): TGTGCCAGCACTCCCGGGGGGGGTAGCTCCTACAATGAGCAGTTCTTC. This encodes CASTPGGGSSYNEQFF. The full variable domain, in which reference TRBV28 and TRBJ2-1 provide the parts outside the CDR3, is DVKVTQSSRYLVKRTGEKVFLECVQDMDHENMFWYRQDPGLGLRLIYFSYDVKMKEKGDIPEGYSVSREKKERFSLILESASTNQTSMYLCASTPGGGSSYNEQFFGPGTRLTVL.